This T cell receptor beta chain appears in the sequencing data of a study of cytomegalovirus exposure and HLA in healthy donors. Study conclusions and caveats: Cytomegalovirus association was assigned to approximately 160 TCR beta chains. Several top significant clusters appeared, in a later analysis, to be linked to common viral pathogens. Donor immune exposure was known only as CMV serostatus.

PCR primers comprised 60 Vbeta and 13 Jbeta primers. The assay was immunoSEQ multiplex PCR, and TCRdb's table has in-frame clones only and misses some. The table lists over 110,000 clones, roughly four fifths of them singletons, with more than 9.5% in the top ten. This clone appeared a single time. Its antigen remains unidentified. This CDR3 is built from 11 residues. V was trimmed by 4 bases and J by 5 bases, leaving 7 bases between them. The germline CDR1 and CDR2 sequences are GTSNPN and SVGIG (reference sequence). The sequence was collected from a woman aged 55-69 years in good health and CMV-seropositive. The specimen was PBMCs. The J gene is TRBJ2-3, the V gene TRBV30; D gene unclear. The CDR3 bases are TGTGCCTGGAACTTATTAGATACGCAGTATTTT. It encodes CAWNLLDTQYF.